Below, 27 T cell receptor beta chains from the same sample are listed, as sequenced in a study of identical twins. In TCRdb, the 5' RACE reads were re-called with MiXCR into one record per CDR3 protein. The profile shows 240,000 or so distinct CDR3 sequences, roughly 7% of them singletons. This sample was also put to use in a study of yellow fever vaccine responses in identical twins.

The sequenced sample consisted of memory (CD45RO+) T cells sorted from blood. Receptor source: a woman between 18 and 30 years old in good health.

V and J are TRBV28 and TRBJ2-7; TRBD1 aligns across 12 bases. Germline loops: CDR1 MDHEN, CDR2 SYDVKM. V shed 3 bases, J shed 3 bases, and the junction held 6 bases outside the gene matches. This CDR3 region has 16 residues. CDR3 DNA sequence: TGTGCCAGCAGTTTCCTCGGGACAGGGGGCGGCTACGAGCAGTACTTC. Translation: CASSFLGTGGGYEQYF. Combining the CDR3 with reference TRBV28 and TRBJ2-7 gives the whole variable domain DVKVTQSSRYLVKRTGEKVFLECVQDMDHENMFWYRQDPGLGLRLIYFSYDVKMKEKGDIPEGYSVSREKKERFSLILESASTNQTSMYLCASSFLGTGGGYEQYFGPGTRLTVT.

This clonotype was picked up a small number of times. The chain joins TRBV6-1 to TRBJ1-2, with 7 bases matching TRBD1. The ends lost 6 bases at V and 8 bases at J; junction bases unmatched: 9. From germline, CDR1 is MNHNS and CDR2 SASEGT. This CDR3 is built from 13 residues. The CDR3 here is CASREPGQTGYTF. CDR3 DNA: TGTGCCAGCAGGGAGCCGGGACAGACGGGCTACACCTTC.

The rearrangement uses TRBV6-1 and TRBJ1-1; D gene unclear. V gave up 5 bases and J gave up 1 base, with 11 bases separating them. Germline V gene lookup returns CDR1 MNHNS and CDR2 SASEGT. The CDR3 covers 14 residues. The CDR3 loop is CASSIYSENTEAFF. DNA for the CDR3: TGTGCCAGCAGTATTTACAGCGAGAACACTGAAGCTTTCTTT.

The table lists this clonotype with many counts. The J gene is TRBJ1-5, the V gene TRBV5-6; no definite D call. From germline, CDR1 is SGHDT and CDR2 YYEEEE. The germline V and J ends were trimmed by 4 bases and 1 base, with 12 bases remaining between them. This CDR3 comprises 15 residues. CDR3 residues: CASSLWINSNQPQHF. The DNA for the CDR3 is TGTGCCAGCAGCCTGTGGATAAACAGCAATCAGCCCCAGCATTTT.

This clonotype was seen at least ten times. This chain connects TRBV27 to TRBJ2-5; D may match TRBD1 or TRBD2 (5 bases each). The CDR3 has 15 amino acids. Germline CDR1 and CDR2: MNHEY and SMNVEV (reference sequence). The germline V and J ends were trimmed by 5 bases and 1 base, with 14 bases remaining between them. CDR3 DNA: TGTGCCAGCAGTCGGGACGGCAGGTCCCAAGAGACCCAGTACTTC. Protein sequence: CASSRDGRSQETQYF.

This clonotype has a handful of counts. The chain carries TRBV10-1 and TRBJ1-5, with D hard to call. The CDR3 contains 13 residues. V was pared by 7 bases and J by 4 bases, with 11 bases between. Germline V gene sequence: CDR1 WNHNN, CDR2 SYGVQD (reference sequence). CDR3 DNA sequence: TGCGCCAGCAACGGTCAGATAAATCAGCCCCAGCATTTT. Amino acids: CASNGQINQPQHF.

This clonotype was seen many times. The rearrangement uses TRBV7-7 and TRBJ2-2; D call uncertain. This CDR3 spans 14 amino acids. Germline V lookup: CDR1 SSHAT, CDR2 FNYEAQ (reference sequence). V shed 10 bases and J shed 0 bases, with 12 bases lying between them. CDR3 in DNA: TGTGCCACCATTGCTGATCCGAACACCGGGGAGCTGTTTTTT. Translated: CATIADPNTGELFF.

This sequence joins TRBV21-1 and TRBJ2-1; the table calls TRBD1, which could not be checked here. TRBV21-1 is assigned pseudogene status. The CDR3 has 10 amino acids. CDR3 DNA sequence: TGTGCCAGCAGAGCCCCCTGTAAGTTCTTC. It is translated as CASRAPCKFF.

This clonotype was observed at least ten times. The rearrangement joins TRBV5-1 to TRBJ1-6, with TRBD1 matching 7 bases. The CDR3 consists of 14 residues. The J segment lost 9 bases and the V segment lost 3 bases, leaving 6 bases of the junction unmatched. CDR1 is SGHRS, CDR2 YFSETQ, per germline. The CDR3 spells CASSSSGTASPLHF. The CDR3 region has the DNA TGCGCCAGCAGCTCCTCCGGGACAGCTTCACCCCTCCACTTT.

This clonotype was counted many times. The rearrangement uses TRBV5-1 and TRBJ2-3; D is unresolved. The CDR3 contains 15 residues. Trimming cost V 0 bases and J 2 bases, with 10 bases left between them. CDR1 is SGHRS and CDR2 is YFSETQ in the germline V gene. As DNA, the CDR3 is TGCGCCAGCAGCTTGGCTATCCAGAACACAGATACGCAGTATTTT. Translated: CASSLAIQNTDTQYF. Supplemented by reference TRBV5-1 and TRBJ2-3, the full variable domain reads KAGVTQTPRYLIKTRGQQVTLSCSPISGHRSVSWYQQTPGQGLQFLFEYFSETQRNKGNFPGRFSGRQFSNSRSEMNVSTLELGDSALYLCASSLAIQNTDTQYFGPGTRLTVL.

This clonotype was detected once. The CDR3 reads CASSQNRLAGDEQYF. The CDR3 coding sequence is TGTGCCAGCAGCCAGAATAGACTAGCGGGAGACGAGCAGTACTTC. The chain has TRBV4-2 and TRBJ2-7; 12 bases fit TRBD2. Losses at the gene ends were 3 bases for V and 5 bases for J; bases not matched to a gene: 5. The CDR3 is made up of 15 amino acids. The germline V gene encodes CDR1 LGHNA and CDR2 YNFKEQ.

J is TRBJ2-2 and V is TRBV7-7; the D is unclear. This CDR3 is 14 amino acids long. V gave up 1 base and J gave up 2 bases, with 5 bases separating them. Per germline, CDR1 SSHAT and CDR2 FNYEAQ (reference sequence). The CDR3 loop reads CASSLVFNTGELFF. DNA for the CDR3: TGTGCCAGCAGCTTAGTCTTTAACACCGGGGAGCTGTTTTTT.

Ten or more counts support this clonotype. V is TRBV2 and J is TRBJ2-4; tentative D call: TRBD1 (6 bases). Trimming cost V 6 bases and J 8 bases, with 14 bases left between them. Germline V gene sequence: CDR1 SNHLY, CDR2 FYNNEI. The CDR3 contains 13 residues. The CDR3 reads CASRGGTGYIQYF. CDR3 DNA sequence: TGTGCCAGCAGAGGCGGCACAGGGTACATTCAGTACTTC.

The CDR3: CASSLSSLAETQYF. CDR3 bases: TGTGCCAGCAGCTTATCTTCCCTAGCTGAGACCCAGTACTTC. This chain uses TRBV7-8 with TRBJ2-5; tentative D call: TRBD2 (5 bases). With 2 bases removed from V and 5 bases from J, the gap between germline ends came to 12 bases. Germline V lookup: CDR1 SGHVS, CDR2 FQNEAQ. The CDR3 is 14 residues long.

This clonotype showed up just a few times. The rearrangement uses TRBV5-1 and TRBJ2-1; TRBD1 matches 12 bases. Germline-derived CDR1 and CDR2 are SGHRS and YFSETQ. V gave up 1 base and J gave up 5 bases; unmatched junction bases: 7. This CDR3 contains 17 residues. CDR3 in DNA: TGCGCCAGCAGCTTGAGGGACAGGGGGCAGGGGAACAATGAGCAGTTCTTC. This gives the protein CASSLRDRGQGNNEQFF. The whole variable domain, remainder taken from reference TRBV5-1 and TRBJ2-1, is KAGVTQTPRYLIKTRGQQVTLSCSPISGHRSVSWYQQTPGQGLQFLFEYFSETQRNKGNFPGRFSGRQFSNSRSEMNVSTLELGDSALYLCASSLRDRGQGNNEQFFGPGTRLTVL.

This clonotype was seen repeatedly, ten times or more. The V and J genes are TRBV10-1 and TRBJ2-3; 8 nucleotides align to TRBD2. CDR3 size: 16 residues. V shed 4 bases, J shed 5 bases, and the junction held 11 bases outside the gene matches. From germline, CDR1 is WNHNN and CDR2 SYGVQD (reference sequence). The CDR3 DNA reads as TGCGCCAGCAGTGGTGCGCTCCGGAGCGGGGGAGATACGCAGTATTTT. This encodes CASSGALRSGGDTQYF.

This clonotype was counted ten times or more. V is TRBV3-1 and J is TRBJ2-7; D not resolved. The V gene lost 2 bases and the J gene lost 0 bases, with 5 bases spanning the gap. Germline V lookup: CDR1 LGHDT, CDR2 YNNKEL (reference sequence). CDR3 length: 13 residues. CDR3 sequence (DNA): TGTGCCAGCAGCCAACATAACTCCTACGAGCAGTACGTC. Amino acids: CASSQHNSYEQYV.

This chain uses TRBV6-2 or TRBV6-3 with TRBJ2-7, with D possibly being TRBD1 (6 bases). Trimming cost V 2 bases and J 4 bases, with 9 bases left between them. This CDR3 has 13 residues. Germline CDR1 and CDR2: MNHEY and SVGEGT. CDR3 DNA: TGTGCCAGCAGTTACGGGGGCGAATACGAGCAGTACGTC. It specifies CASSYGGEYEQYV.

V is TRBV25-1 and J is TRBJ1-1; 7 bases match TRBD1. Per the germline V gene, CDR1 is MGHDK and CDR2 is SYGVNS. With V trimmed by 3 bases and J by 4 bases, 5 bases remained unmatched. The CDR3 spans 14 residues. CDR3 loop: CASSDIQGSTEAFF. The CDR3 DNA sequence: TGTGCCAGCAGTGATATACAGGGGAGCACTGAAGCTTTCTTT.

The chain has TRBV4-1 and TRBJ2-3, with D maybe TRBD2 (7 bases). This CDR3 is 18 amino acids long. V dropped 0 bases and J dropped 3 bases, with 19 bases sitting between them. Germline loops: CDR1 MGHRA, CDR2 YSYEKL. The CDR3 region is CASSQEVVGAGGTDTQYF. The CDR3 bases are TGCGCCAGCAGCCAAGAGGTGGTGGGGGCCGGGGGGACAGATACGCAGTATTTT.

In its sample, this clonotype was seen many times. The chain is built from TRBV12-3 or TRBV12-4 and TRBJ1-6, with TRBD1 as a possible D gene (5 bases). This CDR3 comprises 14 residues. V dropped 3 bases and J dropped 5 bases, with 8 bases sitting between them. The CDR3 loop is CASSFKGHNSPLHF. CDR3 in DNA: TGTGCCAGCAGTTTCAAGGGACATAATTCACCCCTCCACTTT.

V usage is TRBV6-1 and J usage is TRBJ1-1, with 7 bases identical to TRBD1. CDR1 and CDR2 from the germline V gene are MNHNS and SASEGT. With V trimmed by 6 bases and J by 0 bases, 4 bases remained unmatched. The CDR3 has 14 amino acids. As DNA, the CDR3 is TGTGCCAGCAGCGGTGGACAGGTGAACACTGAAGCTTTCTTT. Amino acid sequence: CASSGGQVNTEAFF.

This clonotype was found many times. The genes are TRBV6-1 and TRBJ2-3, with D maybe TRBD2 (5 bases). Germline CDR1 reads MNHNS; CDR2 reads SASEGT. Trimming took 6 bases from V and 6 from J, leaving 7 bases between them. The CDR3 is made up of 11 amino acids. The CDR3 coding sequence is TGTGCCAGCAGGCGGGTCGATACGCAGTATTTT. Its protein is CASRRVDTQYF.

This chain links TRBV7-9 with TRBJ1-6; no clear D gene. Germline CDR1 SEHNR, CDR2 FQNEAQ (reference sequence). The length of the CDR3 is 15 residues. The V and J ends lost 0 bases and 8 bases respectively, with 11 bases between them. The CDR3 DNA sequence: TGTGCCAGCAGCTTAGCGTTGGGGTCCGATTCACCCCTCCACTTT. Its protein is CASSLALGSDSPLHF.

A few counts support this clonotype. The CDR3: CSVAGVREQYF. In DNA, the CDR3 is TGCAGTGTAGCGGGAGTTCGCGAGCAGTACTTC. The chain recombines TRBV20-1 with TRBJ2-7; 9 bases fit TRBD2. Germline assignment: CDR1 DFQATT and CDR2 SNEGSKA (reference sequence). The V gene end was trimmed by 7 bases and the J gene end by 6 bases; junction bases not matched to a gene: 4. The CDR3 runs 11 residues.

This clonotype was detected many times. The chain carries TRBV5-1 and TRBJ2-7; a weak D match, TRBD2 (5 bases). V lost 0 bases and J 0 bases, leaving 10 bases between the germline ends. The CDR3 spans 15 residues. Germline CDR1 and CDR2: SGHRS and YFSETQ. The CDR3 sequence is CASSLVPGSSYEQYF. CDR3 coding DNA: TGCGCCAGCAGCTTGGTCCCGGGGAGCTCCTACGAGCAGTACTTC.

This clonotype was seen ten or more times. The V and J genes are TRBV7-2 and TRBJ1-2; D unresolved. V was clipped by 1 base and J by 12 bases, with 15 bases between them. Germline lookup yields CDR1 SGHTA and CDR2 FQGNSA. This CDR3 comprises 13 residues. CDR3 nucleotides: TGTGCCAGCAGCTTAGGGTGGCAGCCACCCGACACCTTC. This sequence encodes CASSLGWQPPDTF.